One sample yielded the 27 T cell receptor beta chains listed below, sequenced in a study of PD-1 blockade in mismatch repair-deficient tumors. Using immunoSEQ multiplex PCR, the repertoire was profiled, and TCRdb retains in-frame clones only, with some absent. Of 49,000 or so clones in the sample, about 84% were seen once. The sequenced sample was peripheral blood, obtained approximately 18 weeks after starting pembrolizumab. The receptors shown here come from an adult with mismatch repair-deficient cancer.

CDR3 residues: CASSLWGVVQETQYF. The CDR3, as DNA: TGTGCCAGCAGCTTATGGGGAGTGGTCCAAGAGACCCAGTACTTC. The chain links TRBV7-8 to TRBJ2-5; D might be TRBD2 (5 bases). The CDR3 consists of 15 residues. The V gene's germline CDR1 is SGHVS and CDR2 FQNEAQ. V lost 2 bases, J lost 1 base, and 11 bases lay in between.

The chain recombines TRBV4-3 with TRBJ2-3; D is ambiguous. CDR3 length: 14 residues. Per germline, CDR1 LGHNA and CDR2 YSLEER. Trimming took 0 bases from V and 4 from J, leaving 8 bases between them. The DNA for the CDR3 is TGCGCCAGCAGCCAAGAGAATCAGCCAGATACGCAGTATTTT. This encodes CASSQENQPDTQYF.

Here the CDR3 reads CSVGGQAPLEQYF. CDR3 nucleotide sequence: TGCAGCGTTGGGGGACAGGCCCCTCTCGAGCAGTACTTC. The V call is TRBV29-1, the J call TRBJ2-7, with TRBD1 matching over 8 bases. J was trimmed by 6 bases and V by 4 bases; bases with no gene match: 8. The CDR3 covers 13 residues. Looked up from germline, CDR1 is SQVTM and CDR2 is ANQGSEA.

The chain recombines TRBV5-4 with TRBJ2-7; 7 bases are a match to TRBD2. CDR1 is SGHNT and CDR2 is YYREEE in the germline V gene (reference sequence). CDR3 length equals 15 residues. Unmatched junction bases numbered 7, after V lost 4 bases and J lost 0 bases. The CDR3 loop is CASSAAGVSSYEQYF. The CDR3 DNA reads TGTGCCAGCAGCGCGGCGGGGGTCTCCTCCTACGAGCAGTACTTC. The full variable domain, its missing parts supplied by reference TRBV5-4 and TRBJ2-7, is ETGVTQSPTHLIKTRGQQVTLRCSSQSGHNTVSWYQQALGQGPQFIFQYYREEENGRGNFPPRFSGLQFPNYSSELNVNALELDDSALYLCASSAAGVSSYEQYFGPGTRLTVT.

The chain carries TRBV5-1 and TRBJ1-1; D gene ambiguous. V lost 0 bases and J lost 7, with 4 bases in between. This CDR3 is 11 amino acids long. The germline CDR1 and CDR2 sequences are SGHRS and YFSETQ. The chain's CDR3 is CASSLGSEAFF. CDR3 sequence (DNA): TGCGCCAGCAGCTTGGGAAGTGAAGCTTTCTTT.

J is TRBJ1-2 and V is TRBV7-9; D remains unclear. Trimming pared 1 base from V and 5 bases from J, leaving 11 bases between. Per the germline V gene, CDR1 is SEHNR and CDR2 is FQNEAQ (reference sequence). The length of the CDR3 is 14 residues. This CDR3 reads CASSLDRGWYGYTF. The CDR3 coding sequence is TGTGCCAGCAGCTTAGACCGGGGATGGTATGGCTACACCTTC.

This chain's CDR3 is CASSQPRVDNEQFF. The CDR3 coding sequence is TGTGCCAGCAGCCAACCTCGGGTGGACAATGAGCAGTTCTTC. The chain joins TRBV7-9 to TRBJ2-1; unclear D gene. Germline CDR1 and CDR2: SEHNR and FQNEAQ (reference sequence). V was pared by 5 bases and J by 5 bases, with 13 bases between. The length of the CDR3 is 14 residues. The variable domain in full, with the rest retrieved from reference TRBV7-9 and TRBJ2-1, is DTGVSQNPRHKITKRGQNVTFRCDPISEHNRLYWYRQTLGQGPEFLTYFQNEAQLEKSRLLSDRFSAERPKGSFSTLEIQRTEQGDSAMYLCASSQPRVDNEQFFGPGTRLTVL.

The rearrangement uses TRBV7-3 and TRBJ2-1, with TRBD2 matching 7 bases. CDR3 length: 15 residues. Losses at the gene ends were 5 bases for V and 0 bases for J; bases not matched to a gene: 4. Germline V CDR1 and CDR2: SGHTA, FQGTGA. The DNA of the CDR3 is TGTGCCAGCAGCCCACTAGCGAACTCCTACAATGAGCAGTTCTTC. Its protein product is CASSPLANSYNEQFF.

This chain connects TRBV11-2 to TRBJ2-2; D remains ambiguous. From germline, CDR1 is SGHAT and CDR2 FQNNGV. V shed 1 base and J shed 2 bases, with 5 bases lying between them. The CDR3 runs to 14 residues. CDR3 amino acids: CASSLVGNTGELFF. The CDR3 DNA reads TGTGCCAGCAGCTTAGTCGGCAACACCGGGGAGCTGTTTTTT.

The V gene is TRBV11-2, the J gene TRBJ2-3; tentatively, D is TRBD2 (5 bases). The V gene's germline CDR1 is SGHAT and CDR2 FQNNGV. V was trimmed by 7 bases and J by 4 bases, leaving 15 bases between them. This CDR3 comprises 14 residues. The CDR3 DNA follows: TGTGCCAGCACCCCACTGGCTAGCTCAGATACGCAGTATTTT. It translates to CASTPLASSDTQYF.

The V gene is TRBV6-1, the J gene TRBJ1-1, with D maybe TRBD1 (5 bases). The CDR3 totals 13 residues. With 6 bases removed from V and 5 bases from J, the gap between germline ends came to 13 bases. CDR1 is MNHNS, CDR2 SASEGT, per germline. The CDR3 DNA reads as TGTGCCAGCAGCGCCGAGAGGGGAACTGAAGCTTTCTTT. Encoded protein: CASSAERGTEAFF.

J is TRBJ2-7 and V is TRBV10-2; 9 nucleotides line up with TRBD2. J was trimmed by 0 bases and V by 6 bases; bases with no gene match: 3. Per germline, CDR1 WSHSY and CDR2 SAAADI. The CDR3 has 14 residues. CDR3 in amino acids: CASRIAGDSYEQYF. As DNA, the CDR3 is TGCGCCAGCAGGATAGCGGGAGACTCCTACGAGCAGTACTTC.

The CDR3 region has the DNA TGTGCCACGACAGGGGGGGATGCAACTAATGAAAAACTGTTTTTT. Residues: CATTGGDATNEKLFF. This chain uses TRBV10-3 with TRBJ1-4; TRBD1 matches at 9 bases. V was pared by 10 bases and J by 0 bases, with 6 bases of the junction left unmatched. Germline CDR1 ENHRY, CDR2 SYGVKD. The CDR3 contains 15 residues.

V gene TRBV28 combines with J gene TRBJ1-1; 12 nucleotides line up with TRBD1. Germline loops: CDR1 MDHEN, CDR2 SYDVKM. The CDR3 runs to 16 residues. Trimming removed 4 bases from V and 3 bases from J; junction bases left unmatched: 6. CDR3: CASSWGTGGAYTEAFF. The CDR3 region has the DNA TGTGCCAGCAGTTGGGGGACAGGGGGCGCTTACACTGAAGCTTTCTTT.

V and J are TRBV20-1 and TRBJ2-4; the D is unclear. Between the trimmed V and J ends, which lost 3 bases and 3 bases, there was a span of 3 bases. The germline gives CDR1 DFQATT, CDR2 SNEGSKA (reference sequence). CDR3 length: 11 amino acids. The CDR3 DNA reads TGCAGTGCTAGCTTCAAAAACATTCAGTACTTC. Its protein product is CSASFKNIQYF.

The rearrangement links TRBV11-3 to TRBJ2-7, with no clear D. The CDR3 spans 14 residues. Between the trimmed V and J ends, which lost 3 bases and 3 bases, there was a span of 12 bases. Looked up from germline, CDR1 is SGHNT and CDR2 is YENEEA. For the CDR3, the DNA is TGTGCCAGCAGCTTTCCAAGGCCGTTCTACGAGCAGTACTTC. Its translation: CASSFPRPFYEQYF.

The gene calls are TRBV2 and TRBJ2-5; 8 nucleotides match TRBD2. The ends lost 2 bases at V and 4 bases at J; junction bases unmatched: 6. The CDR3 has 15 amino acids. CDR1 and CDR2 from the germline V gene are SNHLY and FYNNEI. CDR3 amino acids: CASSELLLAGETQYF. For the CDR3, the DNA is TGTGCCAGCAGTGAACTGCTGCTAGCGGGAGAGACCCAGTACTTC.

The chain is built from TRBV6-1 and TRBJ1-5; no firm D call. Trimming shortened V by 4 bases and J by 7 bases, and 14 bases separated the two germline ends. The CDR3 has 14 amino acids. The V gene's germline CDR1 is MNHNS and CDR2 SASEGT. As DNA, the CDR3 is TGTGCCAGCAGTGGAAGCCAGGCGGGCCAGCCCCAGCATTTT. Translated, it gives CASSGSQAGQPQHF.

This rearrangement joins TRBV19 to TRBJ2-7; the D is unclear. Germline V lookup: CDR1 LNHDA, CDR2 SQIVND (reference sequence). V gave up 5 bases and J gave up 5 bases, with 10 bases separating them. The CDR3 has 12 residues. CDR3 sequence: CASSLNSDEQYF. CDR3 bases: TGTGCCAGTAGTTTGAACAGCGACGAGCAGTACTTC.

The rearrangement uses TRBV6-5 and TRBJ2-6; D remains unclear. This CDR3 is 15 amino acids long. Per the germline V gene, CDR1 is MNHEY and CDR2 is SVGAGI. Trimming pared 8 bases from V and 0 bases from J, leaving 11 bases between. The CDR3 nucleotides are TGTGCCAGCGCTGCAAGCCCCTCTGGGGCCAACGTCCTGACTTTC. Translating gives CASAASPSGANVLTF.

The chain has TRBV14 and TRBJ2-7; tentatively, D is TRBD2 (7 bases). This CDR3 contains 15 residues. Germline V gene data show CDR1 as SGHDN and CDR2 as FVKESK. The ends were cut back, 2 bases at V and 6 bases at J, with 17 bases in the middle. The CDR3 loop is CASSQQRGGGSEQYF. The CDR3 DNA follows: TGTGCCAGCAGCCAACAAAGAGGGGGGGGAAGCGAGCAGTACTTC.

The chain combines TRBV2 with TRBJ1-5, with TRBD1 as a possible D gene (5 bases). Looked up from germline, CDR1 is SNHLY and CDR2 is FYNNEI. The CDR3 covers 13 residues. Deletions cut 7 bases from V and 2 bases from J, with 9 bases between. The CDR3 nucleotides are TGTGCCAGCACTAGACAGCGCAATCAGCCCCAGCATTTT. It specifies CASTRQRNQPQHF.

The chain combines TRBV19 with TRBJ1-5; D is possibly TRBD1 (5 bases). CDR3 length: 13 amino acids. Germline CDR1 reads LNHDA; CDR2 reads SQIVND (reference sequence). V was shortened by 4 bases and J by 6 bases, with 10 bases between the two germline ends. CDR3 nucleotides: TGTGCCAGTAGTACAGGGTTTGTTCAGCCCCAGCATTTT. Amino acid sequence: CASSTGFVQPQHF.

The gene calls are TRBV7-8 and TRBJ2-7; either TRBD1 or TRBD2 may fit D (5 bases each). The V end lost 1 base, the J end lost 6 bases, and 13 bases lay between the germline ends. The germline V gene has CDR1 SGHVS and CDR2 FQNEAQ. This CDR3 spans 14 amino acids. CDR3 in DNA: TGTGCCAGCAGCTTAGTCGCCGATGGGGGCGAGCAGTACTTC. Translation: CASSLVADGGEQYF.

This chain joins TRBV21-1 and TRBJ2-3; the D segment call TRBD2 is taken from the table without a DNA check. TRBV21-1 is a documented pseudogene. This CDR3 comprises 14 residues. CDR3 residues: CASSNVYLGGGQYF. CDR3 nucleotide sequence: TGTGCCAGCAGCAATGTCTACCTAGGGGGGGGGCAGTATTTT.

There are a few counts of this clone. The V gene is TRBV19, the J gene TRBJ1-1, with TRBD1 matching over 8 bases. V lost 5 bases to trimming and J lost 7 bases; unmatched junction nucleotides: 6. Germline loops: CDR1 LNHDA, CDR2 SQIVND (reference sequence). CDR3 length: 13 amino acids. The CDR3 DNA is TGTGCCAGTAGTCCCGACAGGGGACTTGAAGCTTTCTTT. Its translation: CASSPDRGLEAFF.

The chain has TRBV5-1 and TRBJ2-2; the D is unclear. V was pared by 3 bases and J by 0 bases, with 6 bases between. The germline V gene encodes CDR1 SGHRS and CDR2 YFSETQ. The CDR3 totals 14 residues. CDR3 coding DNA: TGCGCCAGCAGCTGGGTTGCGAACACCGGGGAGCTGTTTTTT. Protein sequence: CASSWVANTGELFF.